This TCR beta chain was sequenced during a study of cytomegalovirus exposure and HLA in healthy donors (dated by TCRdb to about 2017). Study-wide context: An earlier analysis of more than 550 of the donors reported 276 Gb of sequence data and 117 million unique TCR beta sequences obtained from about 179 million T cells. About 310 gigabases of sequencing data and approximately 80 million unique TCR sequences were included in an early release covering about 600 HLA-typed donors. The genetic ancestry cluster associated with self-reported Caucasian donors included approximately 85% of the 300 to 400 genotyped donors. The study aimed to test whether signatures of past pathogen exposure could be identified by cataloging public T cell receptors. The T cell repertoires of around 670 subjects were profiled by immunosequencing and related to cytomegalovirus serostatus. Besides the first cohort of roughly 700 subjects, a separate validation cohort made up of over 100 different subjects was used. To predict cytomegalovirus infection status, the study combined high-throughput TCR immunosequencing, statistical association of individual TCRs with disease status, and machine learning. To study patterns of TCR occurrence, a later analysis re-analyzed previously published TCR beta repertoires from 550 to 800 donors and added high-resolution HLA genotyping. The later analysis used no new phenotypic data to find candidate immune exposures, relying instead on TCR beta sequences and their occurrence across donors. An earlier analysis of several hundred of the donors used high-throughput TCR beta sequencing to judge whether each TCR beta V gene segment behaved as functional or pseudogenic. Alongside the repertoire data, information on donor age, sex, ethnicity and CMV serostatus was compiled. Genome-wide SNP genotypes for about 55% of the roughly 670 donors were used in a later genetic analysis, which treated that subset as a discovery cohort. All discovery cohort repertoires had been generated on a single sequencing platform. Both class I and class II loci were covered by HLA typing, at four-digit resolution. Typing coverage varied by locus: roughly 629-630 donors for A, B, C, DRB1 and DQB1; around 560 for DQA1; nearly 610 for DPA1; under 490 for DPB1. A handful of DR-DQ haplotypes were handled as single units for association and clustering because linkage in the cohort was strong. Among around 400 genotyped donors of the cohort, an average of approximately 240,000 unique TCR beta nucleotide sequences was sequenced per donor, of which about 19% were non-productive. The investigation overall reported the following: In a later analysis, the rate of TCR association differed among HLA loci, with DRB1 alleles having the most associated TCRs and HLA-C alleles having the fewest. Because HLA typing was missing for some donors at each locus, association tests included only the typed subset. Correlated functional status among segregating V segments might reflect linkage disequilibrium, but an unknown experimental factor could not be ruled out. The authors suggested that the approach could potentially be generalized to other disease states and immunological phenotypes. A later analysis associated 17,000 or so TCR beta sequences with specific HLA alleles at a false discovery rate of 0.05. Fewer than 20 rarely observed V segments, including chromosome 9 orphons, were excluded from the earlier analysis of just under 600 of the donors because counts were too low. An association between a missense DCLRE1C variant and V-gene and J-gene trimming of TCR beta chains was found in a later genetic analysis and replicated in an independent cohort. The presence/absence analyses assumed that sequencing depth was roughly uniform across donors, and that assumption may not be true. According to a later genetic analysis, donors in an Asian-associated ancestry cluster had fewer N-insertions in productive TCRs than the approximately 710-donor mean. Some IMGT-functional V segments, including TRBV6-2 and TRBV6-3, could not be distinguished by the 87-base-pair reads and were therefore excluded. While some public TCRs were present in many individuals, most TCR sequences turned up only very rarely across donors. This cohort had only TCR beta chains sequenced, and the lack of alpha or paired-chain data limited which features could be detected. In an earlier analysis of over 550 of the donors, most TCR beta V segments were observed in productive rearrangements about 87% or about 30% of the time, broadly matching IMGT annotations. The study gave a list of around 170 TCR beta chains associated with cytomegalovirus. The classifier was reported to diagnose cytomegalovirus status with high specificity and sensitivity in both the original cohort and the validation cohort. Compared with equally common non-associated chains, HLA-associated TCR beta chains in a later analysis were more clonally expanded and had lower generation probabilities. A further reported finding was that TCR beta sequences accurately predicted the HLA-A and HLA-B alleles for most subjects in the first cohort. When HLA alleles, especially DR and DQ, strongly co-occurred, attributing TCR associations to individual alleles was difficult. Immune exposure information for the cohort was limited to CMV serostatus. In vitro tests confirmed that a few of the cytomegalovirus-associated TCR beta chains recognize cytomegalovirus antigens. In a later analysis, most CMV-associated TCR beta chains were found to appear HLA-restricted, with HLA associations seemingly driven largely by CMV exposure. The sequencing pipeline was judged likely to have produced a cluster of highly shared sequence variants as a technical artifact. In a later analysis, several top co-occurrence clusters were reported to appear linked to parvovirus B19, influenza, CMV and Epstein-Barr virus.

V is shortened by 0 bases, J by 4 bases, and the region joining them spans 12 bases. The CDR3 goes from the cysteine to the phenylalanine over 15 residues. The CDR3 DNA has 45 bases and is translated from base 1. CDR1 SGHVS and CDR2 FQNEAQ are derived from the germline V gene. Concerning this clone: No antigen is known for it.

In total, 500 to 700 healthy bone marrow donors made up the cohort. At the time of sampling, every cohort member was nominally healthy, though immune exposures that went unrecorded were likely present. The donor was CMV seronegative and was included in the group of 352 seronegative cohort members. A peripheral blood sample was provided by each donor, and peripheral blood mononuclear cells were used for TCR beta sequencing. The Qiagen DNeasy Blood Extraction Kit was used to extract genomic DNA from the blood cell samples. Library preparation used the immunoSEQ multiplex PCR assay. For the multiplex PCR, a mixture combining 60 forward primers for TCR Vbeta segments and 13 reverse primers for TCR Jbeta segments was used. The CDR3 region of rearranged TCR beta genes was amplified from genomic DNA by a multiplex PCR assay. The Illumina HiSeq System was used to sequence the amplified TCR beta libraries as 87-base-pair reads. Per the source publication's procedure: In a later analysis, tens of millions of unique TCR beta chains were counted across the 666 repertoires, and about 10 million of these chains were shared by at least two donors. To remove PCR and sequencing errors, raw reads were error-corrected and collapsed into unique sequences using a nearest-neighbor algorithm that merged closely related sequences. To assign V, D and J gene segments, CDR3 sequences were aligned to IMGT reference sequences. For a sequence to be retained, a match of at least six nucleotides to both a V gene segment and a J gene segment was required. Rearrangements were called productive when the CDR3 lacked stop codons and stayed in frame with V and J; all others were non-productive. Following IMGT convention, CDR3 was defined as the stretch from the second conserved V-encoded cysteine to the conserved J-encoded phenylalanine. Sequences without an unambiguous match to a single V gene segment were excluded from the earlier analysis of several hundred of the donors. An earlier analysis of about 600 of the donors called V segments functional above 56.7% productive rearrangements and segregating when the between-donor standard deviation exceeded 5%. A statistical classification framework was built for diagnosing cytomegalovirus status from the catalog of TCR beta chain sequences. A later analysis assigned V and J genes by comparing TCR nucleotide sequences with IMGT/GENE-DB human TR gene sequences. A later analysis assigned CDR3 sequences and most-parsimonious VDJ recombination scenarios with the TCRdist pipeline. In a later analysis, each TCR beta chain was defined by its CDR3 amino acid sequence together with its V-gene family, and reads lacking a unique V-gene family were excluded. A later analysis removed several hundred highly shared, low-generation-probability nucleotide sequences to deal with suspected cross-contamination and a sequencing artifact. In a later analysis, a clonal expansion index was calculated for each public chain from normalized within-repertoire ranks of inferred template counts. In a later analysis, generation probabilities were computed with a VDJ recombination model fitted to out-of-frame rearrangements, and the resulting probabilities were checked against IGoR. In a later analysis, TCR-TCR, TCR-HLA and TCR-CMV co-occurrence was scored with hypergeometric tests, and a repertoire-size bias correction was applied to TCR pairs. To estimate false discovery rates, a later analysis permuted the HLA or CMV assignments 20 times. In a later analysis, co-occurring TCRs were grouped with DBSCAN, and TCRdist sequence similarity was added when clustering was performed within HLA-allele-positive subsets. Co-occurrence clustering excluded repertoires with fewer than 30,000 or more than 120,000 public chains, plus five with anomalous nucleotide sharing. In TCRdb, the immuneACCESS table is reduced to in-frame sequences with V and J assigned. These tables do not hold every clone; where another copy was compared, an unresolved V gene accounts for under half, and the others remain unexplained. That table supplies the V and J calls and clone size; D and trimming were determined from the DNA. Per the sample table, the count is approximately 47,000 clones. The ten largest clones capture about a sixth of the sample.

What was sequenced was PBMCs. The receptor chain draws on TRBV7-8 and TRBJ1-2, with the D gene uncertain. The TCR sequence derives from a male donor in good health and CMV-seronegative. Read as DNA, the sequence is TGTGCCAGCAGCTTAGCTCGAATCGGGAGCTATGGCTACACCTTC. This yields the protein CASSLARIGSYGYTF.